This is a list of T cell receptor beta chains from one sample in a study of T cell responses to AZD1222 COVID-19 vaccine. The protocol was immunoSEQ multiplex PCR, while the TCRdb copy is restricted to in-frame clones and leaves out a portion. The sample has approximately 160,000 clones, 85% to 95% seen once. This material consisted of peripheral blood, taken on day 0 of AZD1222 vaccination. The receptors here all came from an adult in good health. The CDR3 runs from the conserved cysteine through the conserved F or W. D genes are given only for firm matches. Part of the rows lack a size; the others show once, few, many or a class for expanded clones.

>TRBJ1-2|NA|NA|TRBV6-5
CASSRTGRGGYTF
TGTGCCAGCAGCCGCACAGGGCGAGGCGGCTACACCTTC
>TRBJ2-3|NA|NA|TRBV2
CASSEGKGTDTQYF
TGTGCCAGCAGTGAAGGGAAAGGCACAGATACGCAGTATTTT
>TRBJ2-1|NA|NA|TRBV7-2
CASTFRPGPDYNEQFF
TGTGCCAGCACCTTTAGGCCCGGGCCGGATTACAATGAGCAGTTCTTC
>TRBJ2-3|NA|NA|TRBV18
CASSPPSWGVDTQYF
TGTGCCAGCTCACCACCGTCTTGGGGAGTTGATACGCAGTATTTT
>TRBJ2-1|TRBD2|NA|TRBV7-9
CASSLVETSGLYNEQFF
TGTGCCAGCAGCTTAGTCGAGACTAGCGGGCTTTACAATGAGCAGTTCTTC
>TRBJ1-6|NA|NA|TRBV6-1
CASSEYGGAESPLHF
TGTGCCAGCAGTGAATACGGGGGCGCAGAATCACCCCTCCACTTT
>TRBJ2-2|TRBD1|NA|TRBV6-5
CASRRWDSNTGELFF
TGTGCCAGCCGACGTTGGGACAGCAACACCGGGGAGCTGTTTTTT
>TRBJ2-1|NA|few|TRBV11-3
CASSRQFPYNEQFF
TGTGCCAGCAGCCGACAGTTTCCCTACAATGAGCAGTTCTTC
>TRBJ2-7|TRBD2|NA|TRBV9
CASSEFSGGEQYF
TGTGCCAGCAGCGAGTTTTCGGGGGGCGAGCAGTACTTC
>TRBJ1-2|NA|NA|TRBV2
CASYDGGYGYTF
TGTGCCAGCTATGATGGTGGCTATGGCTACACCTTC
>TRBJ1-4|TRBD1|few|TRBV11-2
CASSLVGGTGAVGEKLFF
TGTGCCAGCAGCTTAGTAGGAGGAACAGGGGCGGTGGGTGAAAAACTGTTTTTT
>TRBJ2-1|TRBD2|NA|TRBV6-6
CASSYGGGRYNEQFF
TGTGCCAGCAGTTACGGGGGGGGAAGGTACAATGAGCAGTTCTTC
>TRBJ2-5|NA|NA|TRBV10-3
CAIKDGQETQYF
TGTGCCATCAAGGACGGGCAAGAGACCCAGTACTTC
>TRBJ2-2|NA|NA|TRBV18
CASSPRQGNTGELFF
TGTGCCAGCTCCCCTAGGCAGGGGAACACCGGGGAGCTGTTTTTT
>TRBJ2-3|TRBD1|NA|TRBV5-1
CASSPGQTTDTQYF
TGCGCCAGCAGCCCGGGACAGACCACAGATACGCAGTATTTT
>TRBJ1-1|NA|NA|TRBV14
CASSPYPQSEAFF
TGTGCCAGCAGCCCGTATCCCCAGAGTGAAGCTTTCTTT
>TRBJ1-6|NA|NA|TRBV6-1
CASSEVESSYNSPLHF
TGTGCCAGCAGTGAAGTCGAGAGCTCCTATAATTCACCCCTCCACTTT
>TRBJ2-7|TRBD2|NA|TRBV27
CASKLAGSYEQYF
TGTGCCAGCAAACTAGCGGGTTCCTACGAGCAGTACTTC
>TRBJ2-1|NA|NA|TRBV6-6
CATRRGRVSDNDEQFF
TGTGCCACCCGAAGGGGTAGGGTGTCGGACAACGATGAGCAGTTCTTC
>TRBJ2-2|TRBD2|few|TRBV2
CASSGLAGAYGELFF
TGTGCCAGCAGTGGACTAGCGGGGGCGTACGGGGAGCTGTTTTTT
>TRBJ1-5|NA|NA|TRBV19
CASSIPSTGNQPQHF
TGTGCCAGTAGTATCCCCTCTACGGGGAATCAGCCCCAGCATTTT
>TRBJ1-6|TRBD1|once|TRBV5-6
CASSYVTGGLGSPLHF
TGTGCCAGCAGCTACGTGACAGGGGGCCTAGGTTCACCCCTCCACTTT
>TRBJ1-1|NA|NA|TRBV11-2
CASSLVGGGGEAFF
TGTGCCAGCAGCTTAGTGGGCGGTGGGGGTGAAGCTTTCTTT
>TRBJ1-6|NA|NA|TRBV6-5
CASNVDRPYNSPLHF
TGTGCCAGTAATGTCGACAGACCTTATAATTCACCCCTCCACTTT
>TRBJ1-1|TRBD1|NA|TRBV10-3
CAIKSGQGNTEAFF
TGTGCCATCAAGTCTGGACAGGGGAACACTGAAGCTTTCTTT
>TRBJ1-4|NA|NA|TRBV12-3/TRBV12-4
CASSLFENEKLFF
TGTGCCAGCAGTTTATTTGAAAATGAAAAACTGTTTTTT
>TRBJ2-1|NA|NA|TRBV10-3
CAISGGQRGTGNEQFF
TGTGCCATCAGTGGCGGACAGCGGGGAACTGGCAATGAGCAGTTCTTC
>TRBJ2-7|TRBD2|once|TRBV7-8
CASSLAPGLAGYEQYF
TGTGCCAGCAGCTTGGCTCCGGGACTAGCGGGCTACGAGCAGTACTTC
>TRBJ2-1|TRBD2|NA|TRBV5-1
CASSSGLAGALYNEQFF
TGCGCCAGCAGCTCGGGACTAGCGGGGGCATTATACAATGAGCAGTTCTTC
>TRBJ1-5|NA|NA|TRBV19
CASSIRRNRVGNQPQHF
TGTGCCAGTAGTATTCGCCGGAACAGGGTTGGCAATCAGCCCCAGCATTTT
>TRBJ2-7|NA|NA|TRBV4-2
CASSQEGEQYF
TGTGCCAGCAGCCAAGAGGGGGAGCAGTACTTC
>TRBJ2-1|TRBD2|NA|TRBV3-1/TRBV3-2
CASSHGYGLAGPREQFF
TGTGCCAGCAGCCACGGTTATGGGTTAGCGGGGCCCAGGGAGCAGTTCTTC
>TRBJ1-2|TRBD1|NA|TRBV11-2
CASSTGQGSVNYGYTF
TGTGCCAGCAGCACCGGACAGGGAAGTGTTAACTATGGCTACACCTTC
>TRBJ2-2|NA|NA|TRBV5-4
CASSATRANTGELFF
TGTGCCAGCAGCGCCACTAGAGCGAACACCGGGGAGCTGTTTTTT
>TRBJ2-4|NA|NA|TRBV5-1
CASSSSGVGKNIQYF
TGCGCCAGCAGCTCCTCGGGGGTAGGCAAAAACATTCAGTACTTC
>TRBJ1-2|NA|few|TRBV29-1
CSVEDSGGGYTF
TGCAGCGTTGAAGATTCGGGAGGCGGCTACACCTTC
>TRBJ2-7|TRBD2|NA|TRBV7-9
CASSPRTSGYEQYF
TGTGCCAGCAGCCCCAGGACTAGCGGATACGAGCAGTACTTC
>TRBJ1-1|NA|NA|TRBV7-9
CASSPPWGGGRTNTEAFF
TGTGCCAGCAGCCCACCATGGGGTGGGGGGCGCACGAACACTGAAGCTTTCTTT
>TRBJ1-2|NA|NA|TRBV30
CAWSVSGLLPFNYGYTF
TGTGCCTGGAGTGTATCGGGGCTACTTCCTTTTAACTATGGCTACACCTTC
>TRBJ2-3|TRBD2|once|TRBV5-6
CASSRDYREVGNTQYF
TGTGCCAGCAGTAGGGACTACCGCGAAGTAGGAAATACGCAGTATTTT
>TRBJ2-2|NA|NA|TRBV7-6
CASSLAGGIPGELFF
TGTGCCAGCAGCTTAGCTGGGGGGATCCCCGGGGAGCTGTTTTTT
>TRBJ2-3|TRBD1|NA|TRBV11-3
CASSPGTGDTQYF
TGTGCCAGCAGCCCCGGGACAGGGGATACGCAGTATTTT
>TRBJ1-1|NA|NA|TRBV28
CASSPLLQGNTEAFF
TGTGCCAGCAGCCCTCTTTTACAGGGGAACACTGAAGCTTTCTTT
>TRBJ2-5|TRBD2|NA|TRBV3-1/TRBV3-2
CASSPNPGLAGGGETQYF
TGTGCCAGCAGCCCCAACCCCGGACTAGCGGGGGGGGGAGAGACCCAGTACTTC
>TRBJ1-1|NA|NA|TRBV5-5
CASSLSFHTEAFF
TGTGCCAGCAGCTTGAGTTTCCACACTGAAGCTTTCTTT
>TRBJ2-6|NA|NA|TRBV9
CASSERDGSGANVLTF
TGTGCCAGCAGCGAAAGGGACGGCTCTGGGGCCAACGTCCTGACTTTC
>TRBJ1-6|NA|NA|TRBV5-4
CASSQGQPQHNSPLHF
TGTGCCAGCAGCCAAGGCCAGCCACAGCATAATTCACCCCTCCACTTT
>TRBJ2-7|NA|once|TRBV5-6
CASSFEMGWNPYEQYF
TGTGCCAGCAGCTTCGAAATGGGGTGGAACCCCTACGAGCAGTACTTC